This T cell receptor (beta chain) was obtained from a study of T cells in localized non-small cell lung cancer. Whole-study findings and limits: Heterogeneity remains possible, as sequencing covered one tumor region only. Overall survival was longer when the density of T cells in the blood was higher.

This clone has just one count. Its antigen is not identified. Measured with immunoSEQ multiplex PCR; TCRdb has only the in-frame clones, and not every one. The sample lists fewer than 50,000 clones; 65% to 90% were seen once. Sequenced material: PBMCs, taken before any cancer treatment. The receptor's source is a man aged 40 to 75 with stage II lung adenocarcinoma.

CDR3 amino acids: CASSSWTGKTQYF. CDR3 sequence (DNA): TGTGCCAGTAGTTCCTGGACAGGAAAGACCCAGTACTTC. This chain connects TRBV19 to TRBJ2-5, with TRBD1 matching 7 bases. CDR1 LNHDA and CDR2 SQIVND come from the germline V gene (reference sequence). Unmatched junction bases numbered 6, after V lost 5 bases and J lost 6 bases. The CDR3 is 13 residues long.